This TCR beta chain was sequenced in a study of blood T cell repertoires in COVID-19. V gave up 0 bases and J gave up 6 bases; unmatched junction bases: 4. The CDR3 runs to 15 residues. Germline CDR1 and CDR2: MNHEY and SVGAGI. The table came from immunoSEQ multiplex PCR; TCRdb's copy has only in-frame clones and leaves some out. The table includes fewer than 200,000 clones, around nine tenths detected once. Sequencing input: peripheral blood. This chain joins TRBV6-5 and TRBJ1-5; 8 bases align to TRBD1. The source of this sequence is a woman in her 70s with COVID-19, enrolled during active disease. The CDR3 sequence: CASSYSDREGQPQHF. The DNA for the CDR3 is TGTGCCAGCAGTTACTCGGACAGGGAGGGTCAGCCCCAGCATTTT.